Listed here are 16 T cell receptor beta chains from one sample, sequenced in a study of blood T cell repertoires in COVID-19. The data were produced by immunoSEQ multiplex PCR, yet TCRdb's version contains in-frame clones alone and is incomplete. There are hundreds of thousands of clones in the sample; 70% to 90% occur only once, and approximately 0.8% lies in the top ten. The sequencing input was peripheral blood. These receptors were collected from a woman aged 25 to 45 with acute or convalescent COVID-19.

The chain is built from TRBV19 and TRBJ1-3, with a possible D match to TRBD1 (5 bases). This CDR3 region has 15 residues. In germline, CDR1 is LNHDA, CDR2 SQIVND (reference sequence). V lost 7 bases, J lost 0 bases, and 13 bases lay in between. The CDR3 spells CASNFRTLSGNTIYF. CDR3 in DNA: TGTGCCAGTAATTTCCGGACACTCTCTGGAAACACCATATATTTT. The full variable domain, rest sourced from reference TRBV19 and TRBJ1-3, is DGGITQSPKYLFRKEGQNVTLSCEQNLNHDAMYWYRQDPGQGLRLIYYSQIVNDFQKGDIAEGYSVSREKKESFPLTVTSAQKNPTAFYLCASNFRTLSGNTIYFGEGSWLTVV.

J is TRBJ1-6 and V is TRBV5-1; 7 bases map to TRBD1. Looked up from germline, CDR1 is SGHRS and CDR2 is YFSETQ. V lost 0 bases and J lost 10; bases outside the gene matches: 7. There are 15 residues in the CDR3. CDR3 amino acids: CASSLADRAGSPLHF. The CDR3 nucleotides are TGCGCCAGCAGCTTGGCCGACAGGGCAGGGTCACCCCTCCACTTT.

The genes are TRBV7-2 and TRBJ2-7, with TRBD1 as a possible D gene (6 bases). CDR1 is SGHTA and CDR2 is FQGNSA in the germline V gene. The V and J ends lost 5 bases and 1 base respectively, with 18 bases between them. The CDR3 sequence is 16 residues long. The CDR3 reads CASSAQGRRTSYEQYF. The CDR3 DNA sequence: TGTGCCAGCAGCGCACAGGGACGCAGGACTTCCTACGAGCAGTACTTC.

V is TRBV4-2 and J is TRBJ1-3; D is unresolved. Germline CDR1 is LGHNA and CDR2 is YNFKEQ. V dropped 0 bases and J dropped 0 bases, with 12 bases sitting between them. The CDR3 is 17 residues long. CDR3 in amino acids: CASSQDEARHSGNTIYF. The CDR3 bases are TGTGCCAGCAGCCAAGATGAGGCGAGGCACTCTGGAAACACCATATATTTT.

The rearrangement uses TRBV6-2 or TRBV6-3 and TRBJ2-7, with TRBD2 matching over 12 bases. The germline gives CDR1 MNHEY, CDR2 SVGEGT. CDR3 length equals 19 residues. With 2 bases clipped from V and 4 bases from J, the junction kept 15 bases outside the gene matches. The CDR3 DNA sequence: TGTGCCAGCAGTTACCATCTTTTGACTAGCGGGAGTGGCCTATACGAGCAGTACTTC. It is translated as CASSYHLLTSGSGLYEQYF.

This chain links TRBV5-4 with TRBJ2-3; D perhaps matches TRBD2 (5 bases). Germline V gene lookup returns CDR1 SGHNT and CDR2 YYREEE (reference sequence). The germline V and J ends were trimmed by 2 bases and 0 bases, with 10 bases remaining between them. The CDR3 length is 15 residues. The CDR3 loop is CASSFSVSSTDTQYF. The CDR3 DNA sequence: TGTGCCAGCAGCTTTAGCGTGTCTAGCACAGATACGCAGTATTTT.

This sequence joins TRBV30 and TRBJ1-3; no definite D call. In germline, CDR1 is GTSNPN, CDR2 SVGIG (reference sequence). The CDR3 is 14 amino acids. V was trimmed by 0 bases and J by 2 bases, leaving 8 bases between them. This chain's CDR3 is CAWSVIGAGNTIYF. As DNA, the CDR3 is TGTGCCTGGAGTGTAATAGGAGCTGGAAACACCATATATTTT.

The V call is TRBV19, the J call TRBJ2-2, with TRBD2 identical over 7 bases. After removal of 7 bases from V and 1 base from J, the junction contained 0 bases not matched to a gene. Germline-derived CDR1 and CDR2 are LNHDA and SQIVND (reference sequence). This CDR3 has 13 amino acids. The DNA of the CDR3 is TGTGCCAGTAAGCGGGGGAACACCGGGGAGCTGTTTTTT. It yields the protein CASKRGNTGELFF.

This clone has a handful of counts. V is TRBV30 and J is TRBJ1-1; 7 bases line up with TRBD1. J lost 11 bases, V lost 8 bases, and 11 bases had no gene match. Germline V lookup: CDR1 GTSNPN, CDR2 SVGIG (reference sequence). This CDR3 is built from 11 residues. The chain's CDR3 is CAHQTGQEAFF. In nucleotides, the CDR3 is TGTGCCCACCAGACAGGGCAAGAGGCTTTCTTT. Looking up the rest from reference TRBV30 and TRBJ1-1 gives the full variable domain: SQTIHQWPATLVQPVGSPLSLECTVEGTSNPNLYWYRQAAGRGLQLLFYSVGIGQISSEVPQNLSASRPQDRQFILSSKKLLLSDSGFYLCAHQTGQEAFFGQGTRLTVV.

The chain joins TRBV19 to TRBJ2-5; D is uncertain. CDR1 is LNHDA and CDR2 is SQIVND in the germline V gene (reference sequence). V was cut by 1 base and J by 4 bases, with 7 bases left in between. The CDR3 sequence is 13 residues long. CDR3 nucleotide sequence: TGTGCCAGTAGTATAGCTGCCGGAGAGACCCAGTACTTC. Translated: CASSIAAGETQYF.

The chain has TRBV9 and TRBJ1-2; 10 bases match TRBD1. CDR3 length equals 16 residues. Germline values: CDR1 SGDLS, CDR2 YYNGEE. Germline trimming cut 4 bases from V and 4 bases from J; bases unmatched to any gene: 10. The CDR3 DNA is TGTGCCAGCAGCATCGGGACAGGGGAACTTGGCTATGGCTACACCTTC. This sequence encodes CASSIGTGELGYGYTF.

CDR3 in DNA: TGTGCCAGCAGCTTAGACGGGAGCGGCTACAATGAGCAGTTCTTC. Protein sequence: CASSLDGSGYNEQFF. V gene TRBV7-2 combines with J gene TRBJ2-1; possibly TRBD2 for D (6 bases). Germline-derived CDR1 and CDR2 are SGHTA and FQGNSA. V lost 1 base to trimming and J lost 3 bases, with 10 bases between them. The CDR3 covers 15 residues. The variable domain in full, completed from reference TRBV7-2 and TRBJ2-1, reads GAGVSQSPSNKVTEKGKDVELRCDPISGHTALYWYRQSLGQGLEFLIYFQGNSAPDKSGLPSDRFSAERTGGSVSTLTIQRTQQEDSAVYLCASSLDGSGYNEQFFGPGTRLTVL.

V is TRBV6-5 and J is TRBJ2-2, with D unclear. Trimming stripped 7 bases from V and 0 bases from J, with 6 bases between. Germline CDR1 reads MNHEY; CDR2 reads SVGAGI. This CDR3 spans 13 amino acids. For the CDR3, the DNA is TGTGCCAGCATTAGAACGAACACCGGGGAGCTGTTTTTT. Translating gives CASIRTNTGELFF.

Only one count was recorded for this clone. This chain joins TRBV10-3 and TRBJ2-3; TRBD1 matches at 7 bases. The CDR3 covers 13 residues. Trimming cost V 10 bases and J 11 bases; bases outside gene matches: 15. Germline V CDR1 and CDR2: ENHRY, SYGVKD. The CDR3 nucleotides read TGTGCCACTGACAGGGAACAACCAGGAGAGCAGTATTTT. Its translation is CATDREQPGEQYF.

The chain uses TRBV9 and TRBJ2-2; 7 nucleotides align to TRBD2. The J segment lost 4 bases and the V segment lost 0 bases, leaving 3 bases of the junction unmatched. The CDR3 has 15 amino acids. Germline V gene sequence: CDR1 SGDLS, CDR2 YYNGEE. The CDR3 bases are TGTGCCAGCAGCGTAGGTCTAGCGGTCACCGGGGAGCTGTTTTTT. This gives the protein CASSVGLAVTGELFF.

The CDR3 region is CATSRSGVNYGYTF. The CDR3 region has the DNA TGTGCCACCAGCAGGTCAGGCGTGAACTATGGCTACACCTTC. V usage is TRBV15 and J usage is TRBJ1-2, with unresolved D. V lost 3 bases, J lost 2 bases, and 10 bases lay in between. Germline V gene sequence: CDR1 LNHNV, CDR2 YYDKDF (reference sequence). CDR3 length: 14 amino acids. Using reference TRBV15 and TRBJ1-2 for the parts outside the CDR3, the full variable domain is DAMVIQNPRYQVTQFGKPVTLSCSQTLNHNVMYWYQQKSSQAPKLLFHYYDKDFNNEADTPDNFQSRRPNTSFCFLDIRSPGLGDTAMYLCATSRSGVNYGYTFGSGTRLTVV.